This is a list of T cell receptor beta chains from one sample in a study of cytomegalovirus exposure and HLA in healthy donors. Sequenced by immunoSEQ multiplex PCR; TCRdb stores in-frame clones only, minus some. The table lists more than 85,000 clones, around four fifths of them singletons. The sample taken for sequencing was PBMCs. The receptors stem from a man in his forties in good health and CMV-seronegative. Both conserved end residues are part of each CDR3. A D gene is named only where the DNA matches it firmly. Not every row has a clone size; where given, it reads once, few, many or a size class.

clone size: NA
D gene: TRBD1
J gene: TRBJ2-7
CDR3 length: 15
V gene: TRBV19
CDR3 protein: CASSIGGTGGYEQYF
CDR3 DNA: TGTGCCAGTAGTATAGGAGGGACAGGGGGATACGAGCAGTACTTC

clone size: NA
D gene: NA
J gene: TRBJ1-4
CDR3 length: 13
V gene: TRBV28
CDR3 protein: CAVSTLPNEKLFF
CDR3 DNA: TGTGCCGTATCGACACTCCCTAATGAAAAACTGTTTTTT

clone size: NA
D gene: TRBD1
J gene: TRBJ1-6
CDR3 length: 14
V gene: TRBV4-3
CDR3 protein: CASSQTGDNSPLHF
CDR3 DNA: TGCGCCAGCAGCCAGACAGGGGATAATTCACCCCTCCACTTT

clone size: once
D gene: TRBD1
J gene: TRBJ2-3
CDR3 length: 17
V gene: TRBV4-3
CDR3 protein: CASSQDIGTGGSDTQYF
CDR3 DNA: TGCGCCAGCAGCCAAGATATTGGGACAGGGGGTTCAGATACGCAGTATTTT

clone size: NA
D gene: NA
J gene: TRBJ1-5
CDR3 length: 14
V gene: TRBV19
CDR3 protein: CASSIGYSNQPQHF
CDR3 DNA: TGTGCCAGTAGTATCGGGTATAGCAATCAGCCCCAGCATTTT

clone size: NA
D gene: TRBD2
J gene: TRBJ2-5
CDR3 length: 16
V gene: TRBV7-9
CDR3 protein: CASSRPGLAGQETQYF
CDR3 DNA: TGTGCCAGCAGCCGGCCGGGACTAGCGGGCCAAGAGACCCAGTACTTC

clone size: once
D gene: TRBD2
J gene: TRBJ2-1
CDR3 length: 16
V gene: TRBV16
CDR3 protein: CASSQSAAGAYNEQFF
CDR3 DNA: TGTGCCAGCAGCCAATCGGCAGCGGGGGCTTACAATGAGCAGTTCTTC

clone size: NA
D gene: NA
J gene: TRBJ2-2
CDR3 length: 14
V gene: TRBV15
CDR3 protein: CATSTQGGTGELFF
CDR3 DNA: TGTGCCACCAGTACCCAGGGAGGAACCGGGGAGCTGTTTTTT

clone size: NA
D gene: TRBD1
J gene: TRBJ1-2
CDR3 length: 14
V gene: TRBV19
CDR3 protein: CASRTTGGGYGYTF
CDR3 DNA: TGTGCCAGTAGAACAACAGGGGGTGGGTATGGCTACACCTTC

clone size: NA
D gene: TRBD2
J gene: TRBJ2-3
CDR3 length: 12
V gene: TRBV28
CDR3 protein: CAIREGSDTQYF
CDR3 DNA: TGTGCCATCCGGGAGGGGTCAGATACGCAGTATTTT

clone size: NA
D gene: NA
J gene: TRBJ2-5
CDR3 length: 13
V gene: TRBV19
CDR3 protein: CASSKGPQETQYF
CDR3 DNA: TGTGCCAGTAGTAAGGGGCCCCAAGAGACCCAGTACTTC

clone size: NA
D gene: NA
J gene: TRBJ2-5
CDR3 length: 14
V gene: TRBV6-6
CDR3 protein: CASSYSTGQETQYF
CDR3 DNA: TGTGCCAGCAGTTACTCGACAGGCCAAGAGACCCAGTACTTC

clone size: NA
D gene: NA
J gene: TRBJ2-1
CDR3 length: 15
V gene: TRBV7-9
CDR3 protein: CASTQSGTLLKEQFF
CDR3 DNA: TGTGCCAGCACCCAGTCCGGGACTCTCCTGAAAGAGCAGTTCTTC

clone size: NA
D gene: TRBD1
J gene: TRBJ2-1
CDR3 length: 15
V gene: TRBV11-2
CDR3 protein: CASSLKSGGGNEQFF
CDR3 DNA: TGTGCCAGCAGCTTGAAGTCAGGGGGCGGGAATGAGCAGTTCTTC

clone size: NA
D gene: NA
J gene: TRBJ2-3
CDR3 length: 15
V gene: TRBV28
CDR3 protein: CASSLWTATTDTQYF
CDR3 DNA: TGTGCCAGCAGTTTATGGACAGCCACCACAGATACGCAGTATTTT

clone size: NA
D gene: NA
J gene: TRBJ2-2
CDR3 length: 15
V gene: TRBV27
CDR3 protein: CASSLASPGTGELFF
CDR3 DNA: TGTGCCAGCAGTTTAGCGAGCCCCGGGACCGGGGAGCTGTTTTTT

clone size: NA
D gene: NA
J gene: TRBJ1-3
CDR3 length: 15
V gene: TRBV28
CDR3 protein: CASSFGGSSGNTIYF
CDR3 DNA: TGTGCCAGCAGTTTCGGGGGGAGCTCTGGAAACACCATATATTTT

clone size: NA
D gene: TRBD1
J gene: TRBJ1-6
CDR3 length: 13
V gene: TRBV10-3
CDR3 protein: CASRQGGNSPLHF
CDR3 DNA: TGTGCCAGCCGACAGGGTGGCAATTCACCCCTCCACTTT

clone size: NA
D gene: NA
J gene: TRBJ1-4
CDR3 length: 15
V gene: TRBV5-6
CDR3 protein: CASSSGISKGEKLFF
CDR3 DNA: TGTGCCAGCAGCTCAGGGATTTCCAAGGGTGAAAAACTGTTTTTT

clone size: few
D gene: NA
J gene: TRBJ2-3
CDR3 length: 15
V gene: TRBV2
CDR3 protein: CASSAGAGHTDTQYF
CDR3 DNA: TGTGCCAGCAGCGCTGGGGCGGGGCACACAGATACGCAGTATTTT